These T cell receptor beta chains were read from a single sample in a study of CD8 T cells in Susac syndrome. One entry per CDR3 protein results from TCRdb running MiXCR on the immunoSEQ multiplex PCR reads. The sample shows some 130,000 distinct CDR3 sequences, roughly 94% of them seen only once. Input material: CD8+ T cells from PBMCs. The source is a human donor with Susac syndrome. Both conserved end residues are part of each CDR3. A D gene is named only where the DNA matches it firmly. Not every row has a clone size; where given, it reads once, few, many or a size class.

>TRBV12-3/TRBV12-4|once|TRBJ2-5|NA
TGTGCCAGCAGTCCCCTTCCGATGAGGGAGACCCAGTACTTC
CASSPLPMRETQYF
>TRBV7-7|once|TRBJ2-1|NA
TGTGCTAGCAGCTGGGGGACTGGCAATGAGCAGTTCTTC
CASSWGTGNEQFF
>TRBV9|NA|TRBJ1-2|TRBD1
TGTGCCAGCAGCGGAAACCCCAGGGGGCAGACGGATAGCTACACCTTC
CASSGNPRGQTDSYTF
>TRBV24-1|NA|TRBJ2-7|NA
TGTGCCACCAGTCCTCGGGGCAGGGGAATGGACGAGCAGTACTTC
CATSPRGRGMDEQYF
>TRBV30|NA|TRBJ2-7|NA
TGTGCCTGGAGTGTACGGTGGGGTCGAGACTACGAGCAGTACTTC
CAWSVRWGRDYEQYF
>TRBV13|NA|TRBJ2-7|NA
TGTGCCAGCAGCTTAAAGGGGAGTTGGTCCTACGAGCAGTACTTC
CASSLKGSWSYEQYF
>TRBV19|NA|TRBJ1-3|TRBD1
TGTGCCAGTAGTCCCCCCGGGACAGGGATTGGCACCATATATTTT
CASSPPGTGIGTIYF
>TRBV27|NA|TRBJ2-3|NA
TGTGCCAGCAGTCTAACCGGGCATCAGACTGATACGCAGTATTTT
CASSLTGHQTDTQYF
>TRBV14|NA|TRBJ1-4|TRBD1
TGTGCCAGCAGCCTCATCCAGGGGGCAACTAATGAAAAACTGTTTTTT
CASSLIQGATNEKLFF
>TRBV5-1|once|TRBJ2-1|NA
TGCGCCAGCGGAGCGACAGAAGCCCCGGATGAGCAGTTCTTC
CASGATEAPDEQFF
>TRBV7-2|NA|TRBJ2-3|NA
TGTGCCAGCAGCACTATAGCGGCAGATACGCAGTATTTT
CASSTIAADTQYF
>TRBV14|NA|TRBJ2-1|NA
TGTGCCAGCAGCCAAGCGAGGAGCTCCTACAATGAGCAGTTCTTC
CASSQARSSYNEQFF
>TRBV5-1|NA|TRBJ2-5|TRBD1
TGCGCCAGCAGCTTGGAGGACAGGTCGGGAGAGACCCAGTACTTC
CASSLEDRSGETQYF
>TRBV12-3/TRBV12-4|NA|TRBJ2-7|NA
TGTGCCAGCAGCCACGGGACTTCCTACGAGCAGTACTTC
CASSHGTSYEQYF
>TRBV4-2|NA|TRBJ2-7|TRBD2
TGTGCCAGCAGCCCGACTAGCGGGGCCTACGAGCAGTACTTC
CASSPTSGAYEQYF
>TRBV27|NA|TRBJ1-2|NA
TGTGCCAGCAGTTTTTACAGGGAGAACTATGGCTACACCTTC
CASSFYRENYGYTF
>TRBV4-2|NA|TRBJ2-1|TRBD2
TGTGCCAGCAGCCAAGACGAGTTAGCGGGAGGGTTCAATGAGCAGTTCTTC
CASSQDELAGGFNEQFF